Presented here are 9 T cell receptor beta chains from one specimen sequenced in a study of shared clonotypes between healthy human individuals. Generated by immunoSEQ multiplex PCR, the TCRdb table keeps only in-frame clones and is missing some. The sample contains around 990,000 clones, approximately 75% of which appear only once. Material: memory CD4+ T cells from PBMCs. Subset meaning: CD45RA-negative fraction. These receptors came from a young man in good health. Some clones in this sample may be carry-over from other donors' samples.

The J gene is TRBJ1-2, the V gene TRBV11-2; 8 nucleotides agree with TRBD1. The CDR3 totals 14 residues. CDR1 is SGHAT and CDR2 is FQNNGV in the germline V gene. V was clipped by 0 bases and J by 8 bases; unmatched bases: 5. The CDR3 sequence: CASSLDDRGRGYTF. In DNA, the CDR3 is TGTGCCAGCAGCTTAGATGACAGGGGACGGGGCTACACCTTC.

CDR3 residues: CASSVGDSYNEQFF. In DNA form, the CDR3 reads TGTGCCAGCAGTGTAGGAGACTCCTACAATGAGCAGTTCTTC. J is TRBJ2-1 and V is TRBV27; no clear D gene. This CDR3 is 14 amino acids long. V lost 5 bases, J lost 0 bases, and 8 bases lay in between. From germline, CDR1 is MNHEY and CDR2 SMNVEV (reference sequence).

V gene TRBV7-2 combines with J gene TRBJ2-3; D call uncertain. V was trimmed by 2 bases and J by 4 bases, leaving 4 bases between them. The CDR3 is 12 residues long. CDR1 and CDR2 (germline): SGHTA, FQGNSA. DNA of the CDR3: TGTGCCAGCAGCTTAACAGCAGATACGCAGTATTTT. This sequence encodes CASSLTADTQYF.

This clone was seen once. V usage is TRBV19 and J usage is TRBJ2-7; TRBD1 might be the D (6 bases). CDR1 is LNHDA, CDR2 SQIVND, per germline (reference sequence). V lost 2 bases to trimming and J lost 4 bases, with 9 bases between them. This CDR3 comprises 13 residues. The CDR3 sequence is CASSITGRYEQYF. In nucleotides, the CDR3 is TGTGCCAGTAGTATAACAGGGCGTTACGAGCAGTACTTC.

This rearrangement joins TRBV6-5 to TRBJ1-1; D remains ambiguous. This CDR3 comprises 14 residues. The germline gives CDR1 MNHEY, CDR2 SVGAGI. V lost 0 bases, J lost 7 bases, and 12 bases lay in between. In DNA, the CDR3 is TGTGCCAGCAGTTACTCGAGTCGTCGGGGTGAAGCTTTCTTT. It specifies CASSYSSRRGEAFF.

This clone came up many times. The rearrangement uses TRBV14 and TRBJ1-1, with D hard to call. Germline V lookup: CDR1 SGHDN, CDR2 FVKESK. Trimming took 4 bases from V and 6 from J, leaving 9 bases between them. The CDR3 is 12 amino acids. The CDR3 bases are TGTGCCAGCAGCCCATTTCCCCCTGAAGCTTTCTTT. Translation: CASSPFPPEAFF.

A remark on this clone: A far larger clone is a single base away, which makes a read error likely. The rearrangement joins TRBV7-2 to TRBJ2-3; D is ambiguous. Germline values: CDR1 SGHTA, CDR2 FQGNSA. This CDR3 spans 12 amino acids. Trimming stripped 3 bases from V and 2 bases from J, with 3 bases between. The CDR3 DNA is TGTGCCAGCAGCTTCGACACAGATACGCAGTATTTT. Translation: CASSFDTDTQYF.

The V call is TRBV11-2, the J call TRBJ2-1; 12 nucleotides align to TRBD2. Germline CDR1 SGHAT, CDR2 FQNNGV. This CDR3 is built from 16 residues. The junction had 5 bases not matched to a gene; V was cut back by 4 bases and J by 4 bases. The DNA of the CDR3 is TGTGCCAGCAGCTGGGAACTAGCGGGAGGATACAATGAGCAGTTCTTC. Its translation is CASSWELAGGYNEQFF.

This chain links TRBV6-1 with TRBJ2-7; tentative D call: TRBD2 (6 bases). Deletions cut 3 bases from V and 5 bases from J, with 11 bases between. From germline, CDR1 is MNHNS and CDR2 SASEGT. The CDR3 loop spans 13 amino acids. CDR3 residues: CASSEYRRDEQYF. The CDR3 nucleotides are TGTGCCAGCAGTGAGTACAGGAGGGACGAGCAGTACTTC.